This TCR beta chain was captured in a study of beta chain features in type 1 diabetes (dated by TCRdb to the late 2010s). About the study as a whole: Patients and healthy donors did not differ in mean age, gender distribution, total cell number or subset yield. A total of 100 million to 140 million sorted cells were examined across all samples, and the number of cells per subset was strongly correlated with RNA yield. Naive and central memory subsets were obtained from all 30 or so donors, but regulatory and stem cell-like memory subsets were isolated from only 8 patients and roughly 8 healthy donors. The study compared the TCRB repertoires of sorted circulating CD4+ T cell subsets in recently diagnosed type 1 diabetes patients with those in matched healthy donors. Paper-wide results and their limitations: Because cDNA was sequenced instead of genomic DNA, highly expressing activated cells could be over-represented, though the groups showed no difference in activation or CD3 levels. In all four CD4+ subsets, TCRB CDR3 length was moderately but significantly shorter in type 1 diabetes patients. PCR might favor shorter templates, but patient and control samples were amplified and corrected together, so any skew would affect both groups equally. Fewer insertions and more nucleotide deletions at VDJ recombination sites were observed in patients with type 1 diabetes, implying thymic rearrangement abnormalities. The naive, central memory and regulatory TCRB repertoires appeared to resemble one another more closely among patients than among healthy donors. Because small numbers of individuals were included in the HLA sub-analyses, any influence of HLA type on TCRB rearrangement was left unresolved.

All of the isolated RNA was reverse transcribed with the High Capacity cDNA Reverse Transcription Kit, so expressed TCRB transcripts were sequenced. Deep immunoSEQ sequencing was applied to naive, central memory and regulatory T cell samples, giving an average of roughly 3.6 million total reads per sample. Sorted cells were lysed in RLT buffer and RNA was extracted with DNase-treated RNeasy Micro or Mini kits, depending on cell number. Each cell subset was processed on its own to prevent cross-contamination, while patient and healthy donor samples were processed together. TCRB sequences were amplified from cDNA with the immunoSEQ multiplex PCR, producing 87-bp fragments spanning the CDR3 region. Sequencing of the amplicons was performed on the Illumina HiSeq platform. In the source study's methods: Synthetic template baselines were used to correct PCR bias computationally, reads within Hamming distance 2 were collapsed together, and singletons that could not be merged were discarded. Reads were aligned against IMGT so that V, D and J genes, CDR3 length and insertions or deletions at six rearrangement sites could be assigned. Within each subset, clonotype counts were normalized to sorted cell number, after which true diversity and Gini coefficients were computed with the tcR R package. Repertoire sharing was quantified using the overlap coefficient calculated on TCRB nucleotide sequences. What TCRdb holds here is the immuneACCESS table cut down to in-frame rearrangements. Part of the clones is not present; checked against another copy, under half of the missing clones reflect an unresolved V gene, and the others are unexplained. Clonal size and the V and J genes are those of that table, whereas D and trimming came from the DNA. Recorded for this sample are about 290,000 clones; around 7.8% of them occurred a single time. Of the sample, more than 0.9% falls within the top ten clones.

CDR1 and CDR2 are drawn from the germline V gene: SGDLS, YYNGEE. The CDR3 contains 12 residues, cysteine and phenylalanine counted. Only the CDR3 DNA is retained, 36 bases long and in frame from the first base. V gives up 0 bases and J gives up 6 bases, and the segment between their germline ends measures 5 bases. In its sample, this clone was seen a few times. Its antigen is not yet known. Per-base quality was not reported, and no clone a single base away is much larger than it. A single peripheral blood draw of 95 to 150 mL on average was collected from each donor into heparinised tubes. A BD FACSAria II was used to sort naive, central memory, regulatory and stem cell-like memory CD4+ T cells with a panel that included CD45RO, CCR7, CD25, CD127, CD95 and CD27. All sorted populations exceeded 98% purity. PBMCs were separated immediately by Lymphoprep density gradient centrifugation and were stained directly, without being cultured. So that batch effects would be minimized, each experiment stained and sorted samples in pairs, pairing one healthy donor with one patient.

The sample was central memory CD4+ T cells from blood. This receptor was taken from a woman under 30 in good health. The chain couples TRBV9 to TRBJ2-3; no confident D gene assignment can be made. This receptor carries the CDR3 CASSVAEDTQYF. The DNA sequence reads TGTGCCAGCAGCGTAGCAGAGGATACGCAGTATTTT.